These 18 T cell receptor beta chains came from one sample sequenced in a study of STAT5B mutations in CD4+ large granular lymphocyte leukemia. TCRdb's table, derived via immunoSEQ multiplex PCR, lists solely in-frame clones and lacks some. This sample carries tens of thousands of clones, roughly 77% of them seen once, and the ten largest clones take approximately 3.3%. The sequencing sample was made of CD4+ T cells from blood buffy coats. These receptor sequences come from a human donor in good health.

The chain couples TRBV28 to TRBJ2-5; D ambiguous. V lost 3 bases, J lost 5 bases, and 10 bases lay in between. CDR3 length: 13 amino acids. The germline V gene has CDR1 MDHEN and CDR2 SYDVKM. The CDR3 spells CASSFSGVETQYF. The CDR3, as DNA: TGTGCCAGCAGTTTCTCAGGTGTGGAGACCCAGTACTTC.

In this sample, this clone turned up once. V and J are TRBV5-5 and TRBJ2-1; D might be TRBD2 (6 bases). The CDR3 runs to 17 residues. Deletions cut 0 bases from V and 1 base from J, with 14 bases between. Germline values: CDR1 SGHKS, CDR2 YYEKEE (reference sequence). The CDR3 region is CASSLVLGGESYNEQFF. In DNA, the CDR3 is TGTGCCAGCAGCTTGGTTTTGGGCGGGGAATCCTACAATGAGCAGTTCTTC.

The genes are TRBV18 and TRBJ2-7; 7 nucleotides line up with TRBD1. The J segment lost 2 bases and the V segment lost 5 bases, leaving 6 bases of the junction unmatched. There are 14 residues in the CDR3. CDR1 is KGHSH and CDR2 is LQKENI in the germline V gene. The CDR3 reads CASSAETGTYEQYF. The CDR3 DNA follows: TGTGCCAGCTCAGCTGAGACAGGGACCTACGAGCAGTACTTC.

The V call is TRBV25-1, the J call TRBJ1-2; a possible D gene is TRBD1 (5 bases). V shed 8 bases and J shed 5 bases, with 12 bases lying between them. This CDR3 is built from 12 residues. Germline values: CDR1 MGHDK, CDR2 SYGVNS. This CDR3 reads CASSPGAYGYTF. Here the CDR3 DNA reads TGTGCCAGCTCACCCGGGGCGTATGGCTACACCTTC.

The gene calls are TRBV7-2 and TRBJ2-7, with 9 nucleotides matching TRBD1. Germline-derived CDR1 and CDR2 are SGHTA and FQGNSA. Trimming at V came to 5 bases and at J to 4 bases, leaving 3 bases not matched to a gene. This CDR3 is built from 13 residues. CDR3 sequence reads: CASSPTGGYEQYF. In DNA, the CDR3 is TGTGCCAGCAGCCCGACAGGGGGATACGAGCAGTACTTC.

This rearrangement joins TRBV2 to TRBJ2-5; 11 nucleotides match TRBD2. V was clipped by 1 base and J by 5 bases; unmatched bases: 6. Germline CDR1 and CDR2: SNHLY and FYNNEI. The CDR3 covers 16 residues. The CDR3, as DNA: TGTGCCAGCAGTGAAGGGCTAGCGGGAGGAGTTGAGACCCAGTACTTC. This sequence encodes CASSEGLAGGVETQYF.

In nucleotides, the CDR3 is TGTGCCAGCAGCCAGCAGGGGACCGGCTACACCTTC. It specifies CASSQQGTGYTF. The V and J genes are TRBV14 and TRBJ1-2; D may be TRBD1 (6 bases). The V and J ends lost 3 bases and 8 bases respectively, with 10 bases between them. Per the germline V gene, CDR1 is SGHDN and CDR2 is FVKESK. This CDR3 contains 12 residues. Filled out from reference TRBV14 and TRBJ1-2, the complete variable domain reads EAGVTQFPSHSVIEKGQTVTLRCDPISGHDNLYWYRRVMGKEIKFLLHFVKESKQDESGMPNNRFLAERTGGTYSTLKVQPAELEDSGVYFCASSQQGTGYTFGSGTRLTVV.

The chain has TRBV5-1 and TRBJ1-6; 7 bases are shared with TRBD1. V lost 3 bases, J lost 9 bases, and 9 bases stayed unmatched. The CDR3 totals 15 residues. Germline V gene sequence: CDR1 SGHRS, CDR2 YFSETQ. DNA of the CDR3: TGCGCCAGCAGCTACCAGGGGGGTAGTGGTTCACCCCTCCACTTT. Encoded protein: CASSYQGGSGSPLHF. The full variable domain, completed using reference TRBV5-1 and TRBJ1-6, is KAGVTQTPRYLIKTRGQQVTLSCSPISGHRSVSWYQQTPGQGLQFLFEYFSETQRNKGNFPGRFSGRQFSNSRSEMNVSTLELGDSALYLCASSYQGGSGSPLHFGNGTRLTVT.

This rearrangement joins TRBV5-5 to TRBJ2-2; TRBD1 might be the D (6 bases). The CDR3 has 16 residues. Germline loops: CDR1 SGHKS, CDR2 YYEKEE (reference sequence). The ends were cut back, 3 bases at V and 6 bases at J, with 18 bases in the middle. CDR3 residues: CASSSNRDKMSGELFF. The CDR3 DNA is TGTGCCAGCAGCTCCAACAGGGACAAAATGTCCGGGGAGCTGTTTTTT.

The chain couples TRBV19 to TRBJ1-2; D not resolved. V lost 6 bases and J lost 8, with 19 bases in between. Germline CDR1 reads LNHDA; CDR2 reads SQIVND (reference sequence). There are 14 residues in the CDR3. This chain's CDR3 is CASSPSELIGGYTF. CDR3 in DNA: TGTGCCAGTAGCCCCTCGGAGTTAATTGGGGGCTACACCTTC. Supplemented by reference TRBV19 and TRBJ1-2, the full variable domain reads DGGITQSPKYLFRKEGQNVTLSCEQNLNHDAMYWYRQDPGQGLRLIYYSQIVNDFQKGDIAEGYSVSREKKESFPLTVTSAQKNPTAFYLCASSPSELIGGYTFGSGTRLTVV.

V usage is TRBV5-6 and J usage is TRBJ2-1; the D is unclear. Germline CDR1 reads SGHDT; CDR2 reads YYEEEE. Trimming stripped 5 bases from V and 0 bases from J, with 9 bases between. The CDR3 has 14 amino acids. Written as DNA, the CDR3 is TGTGCCAGCAGGTTATTATCCTCCTACAATGAGCAGTTCTTC. This translates into CASRLLSSYNEQFF.

This chain connects TRBV7-8 to TRBJ2-7; D may be TRBD2 (6 bases). The CDR3 is 15 amino acids. The germline V gene encodes CDR1 SGHVS and CDR2 FQNEAQ. V lost 5 bases and J lost 1, with 15 bases in between. The CDR3 DNA reads TGTGCCAGCAGCACCCGCTTGGGGGGATCCTACGAGCAGTACTTC. This encodes CASSTRLGGSYEQYF. The full variable domain, completed using reference TRBV7-8 and TRBJ2-7, is GAGVSQSPRYKVAKRGQDVALRCDPISGHVSLFWYQQALGQGPEFLTYFQNEAQLDKSGLPSDRFFAERPEGSVSTLKIQRTQQEDSAVYLCASSTRLGGSYEQYFGPGTRLTVT.

The chain is built from TRBV30 and TRBJ2-3, with 11 bases identical to TRBD2. The length of the CDR3 is 17 residues. Germline V gene lookup returns CDR1 GTSNPN and CDR2 SVGIG (reference sequence). The trim removed 1 base at V and 5 bases at J, leaving 11 bases unmatched. The CDR3 sequence is CAWSGLVAGGPGDTQYF. The CDR3 nucleotides read TGTGCCTGGAGTGGTTTGGTAGCGGGAGGGCCGGGAGATACGCAGTATTTT.

This clone occurred a few times. The CDR3 sequence is CSARKNYEQYF. The CDR3 DNA follows: TGCAGTGCTAGAAAGAACTACGAGCAGTACTTC. J is TRBJ2-7 and V is TRBV20-1; D not resolved. Germline CDR1 reads DFQATT; CDR2 reads SNEGSKA (reference sequence). With 2 bases removed from V and 3 bases from J, the gap between germline ends came to 5 bases. This CDR3 has 11 amino acids.

CDR3 in DNA: TGTGCCAGCAGCCAAGATAATACCTTTGCGAGCGGGGCCTACGAGCAGTACTTC. As protein: CASSQDNTFASGAYEQYF. The chain recombines TRBV4-2 with TRBJ2-7; 7 bases line up with TRBD2. The CDR3 covers 18 residues. CDR1 and CDR2 from the germline V gene are LGHNA and YNFKEQ. The junction had 13 bases not matched to a gene; V was cut back by 0 bases and J by 2 bases.

This chain connects TRBV5-1 to TRBJ1-2, with a tentative D call TRBD1 (6 bases). V was shortened by 4 bases and J by 3 bases, with 10 bases between the two germline ends. Germline V CDR1 and CDR2: SGHRS, YFSETQ. The CDR3 sequence is 13 residues long. CDR3 nucleotide sequence: TGCGCCAGCAGCCCGGACAGTCACTATGGCTACACCTTC. This encodes CASSPDSHYGYTF.

V is TRBV7-2 and J is TRBJ1-3; D is ambiguous. Deletions cut 5 bases from V and 0 bases from J, with 8 bases between. The CDR3 sequence is 14 residues long. CDR1 is SGHTA, CDR2 FQGNSA, per germline. For the CDR3, the DNA is TGTGCCAGCAGCCGAGCCAACTCTGGAAACACCATATATTTT. This gives the protein CASSRANSGNTIYF.

A few counts support this clone. The V gene is TRBV11-2, the J gene TRBJ2-7; no definite D call. The CDR3 consists of 16 residues. Trimming took off 2 bases at V and 0 bases at J, with 14 bases between the two ends. CDR1 SGHAT and CDR2 FQNNGV come from the germline V gene. This CDR3 is CASSLSVEQSSYEQYF. The CDR3 nucleotides are TGTGCCAGCAGCTTATCAGTAGAACAAAGCTCCTACGAGCAGTACTTC.